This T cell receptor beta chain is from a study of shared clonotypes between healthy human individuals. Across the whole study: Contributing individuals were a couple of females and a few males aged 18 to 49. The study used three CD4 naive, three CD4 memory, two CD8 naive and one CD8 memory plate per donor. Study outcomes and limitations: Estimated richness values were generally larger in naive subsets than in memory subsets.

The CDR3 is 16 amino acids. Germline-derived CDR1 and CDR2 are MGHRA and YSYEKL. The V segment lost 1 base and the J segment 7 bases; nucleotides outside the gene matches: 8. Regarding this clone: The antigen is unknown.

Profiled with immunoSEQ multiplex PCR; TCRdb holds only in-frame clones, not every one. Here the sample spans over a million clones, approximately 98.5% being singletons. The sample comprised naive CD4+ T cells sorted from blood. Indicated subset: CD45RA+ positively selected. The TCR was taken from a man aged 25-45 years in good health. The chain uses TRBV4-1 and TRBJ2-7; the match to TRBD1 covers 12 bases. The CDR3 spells CASSQAPGQGAYEQYF. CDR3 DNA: TGCGCCAGCAGCCAAGCCCCGGGACAGGGGGCTTATGAGCAGTACTTC.